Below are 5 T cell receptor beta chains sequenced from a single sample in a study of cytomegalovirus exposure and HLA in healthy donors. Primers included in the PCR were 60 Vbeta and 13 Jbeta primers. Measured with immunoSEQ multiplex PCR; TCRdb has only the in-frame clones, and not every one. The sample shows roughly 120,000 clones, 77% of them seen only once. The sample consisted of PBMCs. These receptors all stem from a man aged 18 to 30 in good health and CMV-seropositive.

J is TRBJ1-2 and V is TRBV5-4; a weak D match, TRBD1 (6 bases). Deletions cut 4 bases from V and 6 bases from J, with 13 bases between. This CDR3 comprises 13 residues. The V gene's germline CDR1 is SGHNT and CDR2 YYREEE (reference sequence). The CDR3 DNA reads TGTGCCAGCAGCCAGACCACAGGGAATGGCTACACCTTC. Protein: CASSQTTGNGYTF.

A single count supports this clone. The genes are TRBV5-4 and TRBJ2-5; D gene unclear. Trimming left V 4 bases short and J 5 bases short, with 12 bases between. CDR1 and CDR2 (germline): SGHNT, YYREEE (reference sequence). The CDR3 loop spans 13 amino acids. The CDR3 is CASSQRGEETQYF. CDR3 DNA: TGTGCCAGCAGCCAAAGAGGAGAGGAGACCCAGTACTTC.

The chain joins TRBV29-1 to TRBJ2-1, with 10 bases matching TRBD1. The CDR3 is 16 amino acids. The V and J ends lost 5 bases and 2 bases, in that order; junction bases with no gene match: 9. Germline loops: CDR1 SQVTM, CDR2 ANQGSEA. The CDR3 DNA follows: TGCAGCGTTTGGCTTATGGGACAGGGGACCTACAATGAGCAGTTCTTC. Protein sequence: CSVWLMGQGTYNEQFF.

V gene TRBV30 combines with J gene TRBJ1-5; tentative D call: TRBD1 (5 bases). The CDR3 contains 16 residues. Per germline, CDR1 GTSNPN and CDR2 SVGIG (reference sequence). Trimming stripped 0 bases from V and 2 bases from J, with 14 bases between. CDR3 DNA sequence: TGTGCCTGGAGTGTACCAATGGGGCAAGGCAATCAGCCCCAGCATTTT. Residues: CAWSVPMGQGNQPQHF.

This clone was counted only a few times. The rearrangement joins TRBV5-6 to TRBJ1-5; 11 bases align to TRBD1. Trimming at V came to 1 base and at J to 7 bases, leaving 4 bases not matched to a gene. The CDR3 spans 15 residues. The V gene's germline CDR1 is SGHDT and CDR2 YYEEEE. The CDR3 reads CASSLYGTGGQPQHF. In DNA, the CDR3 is TGTGCCAGCAGCTTGTATGGGACAGGGGGGCAGCCCCAGCATTTT. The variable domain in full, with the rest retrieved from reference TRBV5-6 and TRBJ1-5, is DAGVTQSPTHLIKTRGQQVTLRCSPKSGHDTVSWYQQALGQGPQFIFQYYEEEERQRGNFPDRFSGHQFPNYSSELNVNALLLGDSALYLCASSLYGTGGQPQHFGDGTRLSIL.